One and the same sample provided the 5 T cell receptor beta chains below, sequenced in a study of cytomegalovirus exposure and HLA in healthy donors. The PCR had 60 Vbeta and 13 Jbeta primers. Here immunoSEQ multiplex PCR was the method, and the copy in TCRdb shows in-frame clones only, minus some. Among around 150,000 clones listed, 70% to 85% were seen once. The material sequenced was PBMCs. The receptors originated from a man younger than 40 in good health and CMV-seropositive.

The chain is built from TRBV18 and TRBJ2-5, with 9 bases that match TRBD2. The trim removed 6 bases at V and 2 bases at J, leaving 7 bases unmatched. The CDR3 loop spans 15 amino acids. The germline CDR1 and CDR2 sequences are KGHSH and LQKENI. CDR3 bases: TGTGCCAGCTCGGAGGGTAGCGGGGGACAAGAGACCCAGTACTTC. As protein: CASSEGSGGQETQYF.

CDR3 in DNA: TGTGCCAGCAGCTACCACGACAGGGGTGGAAATGAGCAGTTCTTC. As protein: CASSYHDRGGNEQFF. This rearrangement joins TRBV7-3 to TRBJ2-1; 8 nucleotides line up with TRBD1. Trimming cost V 4 bases and J 7 bases; bases outside gene matches: 9. The CDR3 contains 15 residues. Germline V gene data show CDR1 as SGHTA and CDR2 as FQGTGA. Supplemented by reference TRBV7-3 and TRBJ2-1, the full variable domain reads GAGVSQTPSNKVTEKGKYVELRCDPISGHTALYWYRQSLGQGPEFLIYFQGTGAADDSGLPNDRFFAVRPEGSVSTLKIQRTERGDSAVYLCASSYHDRGGNEQFFGPGTRLTVL.

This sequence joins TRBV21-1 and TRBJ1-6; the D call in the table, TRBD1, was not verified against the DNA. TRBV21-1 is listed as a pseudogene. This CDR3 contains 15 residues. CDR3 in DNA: TGTGCCAGCAGCAATACAGGACAGGGGAATTCACCCCTCCACTTT. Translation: CASSNTGQGNSPLHF.

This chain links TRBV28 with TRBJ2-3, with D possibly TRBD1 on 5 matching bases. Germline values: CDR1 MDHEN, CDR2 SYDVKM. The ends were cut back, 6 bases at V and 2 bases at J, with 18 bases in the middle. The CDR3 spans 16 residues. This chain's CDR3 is CASSLKTESYTDTQYF. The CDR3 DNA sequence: TGTGCCAGCAGCCTAAAGACAGAGTCCTACACAGATACGCAGTATTTT.

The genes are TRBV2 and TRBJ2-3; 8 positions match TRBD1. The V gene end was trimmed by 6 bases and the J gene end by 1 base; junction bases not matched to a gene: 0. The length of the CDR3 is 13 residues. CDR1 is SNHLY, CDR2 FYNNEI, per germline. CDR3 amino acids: CASRDRGTDTQYF. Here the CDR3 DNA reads TGTGCCAGCAGGGACAGGGGCACAGATACGCAGTATTTT.